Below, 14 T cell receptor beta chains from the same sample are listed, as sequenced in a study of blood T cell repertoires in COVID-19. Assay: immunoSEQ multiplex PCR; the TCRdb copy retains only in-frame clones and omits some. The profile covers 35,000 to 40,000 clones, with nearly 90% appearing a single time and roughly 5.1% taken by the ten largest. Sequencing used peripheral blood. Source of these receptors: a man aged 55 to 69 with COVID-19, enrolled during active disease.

CDR3 amino acids: CASSVGRAGGTDTQYF. The DNA of the CDR3 is TGTGCCAGCAGCGTAGGAAGAGCGGGAGGCACAGATACGCAGTATTTT. The genes are TRBV9 and TRBJ2-3; 8 nucleotides line up with TRBD2. Germline V lookup: CDR1 SGDLS, CDR2 YYNGEE. V gave up 0 bases and J gave up 1 base; unmatched junction bases: 4. The length of the CDR3 is 16 residues.

DNA for the CDR3: TGTGCCAGCAGCGGGACTAGCGGGAGTTCCTACAATGAGCAGTTCTTC. Translation gives CASSGTSGSSYNEQFF. This chain links TRBV5-4 with TRBJ2-1; 14 positions agree with TRBD2. There are 16 residues in the CDR3. The germline V gene has CDR1 SGHNT and CDR2 YYREEE (reference sequence). V lost 4 bases, J lost 1 base, and 1 base stayed unmatched.

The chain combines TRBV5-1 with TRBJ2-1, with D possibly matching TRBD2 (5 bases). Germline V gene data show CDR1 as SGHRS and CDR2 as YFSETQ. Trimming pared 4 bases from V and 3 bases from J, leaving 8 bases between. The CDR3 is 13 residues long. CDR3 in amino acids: CASSIGLYNEQFF. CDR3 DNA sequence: TGCGCCAGCAGCATAGGACTCTACAATGAGCAGTTCTTC.

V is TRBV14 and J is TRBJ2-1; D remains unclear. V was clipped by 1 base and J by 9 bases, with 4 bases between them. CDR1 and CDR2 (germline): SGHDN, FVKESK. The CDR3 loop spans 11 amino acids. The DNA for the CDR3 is TGTGCCAGCAGCCAAGCGAGTGAGCAGTTCTTC. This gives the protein CASSQASEQFF.

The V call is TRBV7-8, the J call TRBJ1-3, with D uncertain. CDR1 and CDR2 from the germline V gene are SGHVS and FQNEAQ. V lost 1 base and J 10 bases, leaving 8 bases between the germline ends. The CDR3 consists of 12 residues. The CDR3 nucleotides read TGTGCCAGCAGCTTAGGTGGAGGTACCATATATTTT. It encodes CASSLGGGTIYF.

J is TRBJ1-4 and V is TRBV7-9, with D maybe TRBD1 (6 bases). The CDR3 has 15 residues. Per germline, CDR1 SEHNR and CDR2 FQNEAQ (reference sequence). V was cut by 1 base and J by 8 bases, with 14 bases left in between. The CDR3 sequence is CASSLGRTEREKLFF. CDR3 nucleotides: TGTGCCAGCAGCTTAGGGAGGACAGAACGGGAAAAACTGTTTTTT.

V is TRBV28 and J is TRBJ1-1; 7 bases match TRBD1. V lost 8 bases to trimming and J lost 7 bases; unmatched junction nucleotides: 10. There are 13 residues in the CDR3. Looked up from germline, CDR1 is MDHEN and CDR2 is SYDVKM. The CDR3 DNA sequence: TGTGCCAGCGGCTACCGGGACAGATATGAAGCTTTCTTT. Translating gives CASGYRDRYEAFF.

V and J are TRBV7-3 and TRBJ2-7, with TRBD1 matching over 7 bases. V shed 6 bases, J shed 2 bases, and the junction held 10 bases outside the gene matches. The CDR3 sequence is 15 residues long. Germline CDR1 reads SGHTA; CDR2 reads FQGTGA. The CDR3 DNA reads TGTGCCAGCAGACTCGCCGGTGGACAGGCCTACGAGCAGTACTTC. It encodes CASRLAGGQAYEQYF.

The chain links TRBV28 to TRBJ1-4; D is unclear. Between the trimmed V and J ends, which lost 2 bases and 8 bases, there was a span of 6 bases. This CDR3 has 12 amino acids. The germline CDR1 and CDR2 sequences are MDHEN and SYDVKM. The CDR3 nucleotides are TGTGCCAGCAGTTTAGAGGGCGAAAAACTGTTTTTT. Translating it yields CASSLEGEKLFF.

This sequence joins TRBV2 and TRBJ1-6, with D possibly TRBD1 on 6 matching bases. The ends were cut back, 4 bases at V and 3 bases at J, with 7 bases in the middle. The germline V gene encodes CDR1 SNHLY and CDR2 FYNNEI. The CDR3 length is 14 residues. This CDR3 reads CASSGTDYNSPLHF. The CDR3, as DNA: TGTGCCAGCAGTGGGACAGACTATAATTCACCCCTCCACTTT.

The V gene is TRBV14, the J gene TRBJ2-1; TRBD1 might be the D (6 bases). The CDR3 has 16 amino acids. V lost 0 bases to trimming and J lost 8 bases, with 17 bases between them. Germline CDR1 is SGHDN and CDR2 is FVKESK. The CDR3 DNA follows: TGTGCCAGCAGCCAAGATTTGTACAGGGTAGGGGATGAGCAGTTCTTC. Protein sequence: CASSQDLYRVGDEQFF. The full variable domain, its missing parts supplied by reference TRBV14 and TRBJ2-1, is EAGVTQFPSHSVIEKGQTVTLRCDPISGHDNLYWYRRVMGKEIKFLLHFVKESKQDESGMPNNRFLAERTGGTYSTLKVQPAELEDSGVYFCASSQDLYRVGDEQFFGPGTRLTVL.

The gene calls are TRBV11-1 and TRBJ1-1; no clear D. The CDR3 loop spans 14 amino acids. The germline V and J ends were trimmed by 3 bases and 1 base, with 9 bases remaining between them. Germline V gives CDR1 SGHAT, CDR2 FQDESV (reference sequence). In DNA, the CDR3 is TGTGCCAGCAGCTTTGTACGGTCGAACACTGAAGCTTTCTTT. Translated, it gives CASSFVRSNTEAFF.

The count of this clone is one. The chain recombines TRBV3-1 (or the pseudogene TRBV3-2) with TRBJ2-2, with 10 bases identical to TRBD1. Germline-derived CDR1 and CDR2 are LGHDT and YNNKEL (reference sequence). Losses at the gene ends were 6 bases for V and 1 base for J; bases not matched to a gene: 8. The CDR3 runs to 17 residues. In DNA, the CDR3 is TGTGCCAGCAGGGGACAGGGGTCGACGGGGAACACCGGGGAGCTGTTTTTT. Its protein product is CASRGQGSTGNTGELFF.

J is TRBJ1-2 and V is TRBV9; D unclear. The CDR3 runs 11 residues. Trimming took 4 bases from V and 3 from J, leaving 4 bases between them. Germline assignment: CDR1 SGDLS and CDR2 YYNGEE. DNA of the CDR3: TGTGCCAGCAGCACGGACTATGGCTACACCTTC. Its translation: CASSTDYGYTF.